A single sample gave rise to the 28 T cell receptor beta chains below, sequenced in a study of human T cells and chemical hapten exposure. TCRdb reprocessed the RACE reads with MiXCR, giving one entry per CDR3 protein. The sample includes tens of thousands of distinct CDR3 sequences, over 9.5% of them seen just once. Described time point: patch test 1, 2 weeks after DPC sensitization. Treatment defined: therapeutic diphenylcyclopropenone sensitization with weekly scalp DPC. The sample here was whole blood, taken in connection with sensitization to the hapten diphenylcyclopropenone (DPC). Receptors were obtained from a woman aged 60 to 75 with alopecia areata. Some clones in this sample may be carry-over from other donors' samples.

Regarding this clonotype: At one end, the junction sequence differs from germline, possibly due to a read error. V usage is TRBV10-3 and J usage is TRBJ2-3; D possibly corresponds to TRBD2 (6 bases). CDR3 size: 17 residues. Germline loops: CDR1 ENHRY, CDR2 SYGVKD. The CDR3 DNA reads TGTGCCATCAGTGAGTCTAGCGCGGGGATTAGCACAGATACGCTGTATTTT. As protein: CAISESSAGISTDTLYF.

This clonotype appeared a few times. The chain recombines TRBV5-4 with TRBJ2-2; D is uncertain. The germline V gene has CDR1 SGHNT and CDR2 YYREEE (reference sequence). The V gene lost 3 bases and the J gene lost 4 bases, with 7 bases spanning the gap. The CDR3 runs 13 residues. CDR3 residues: CASSSDPTGELFF. CDR3 bases: TGTGCCAGCAGCTCGGACCCCACCGGGGAGCTGTTTTTT.

This clonotype was recorded at least ten times. V and J are TRBV11-1 and TRBJ2-5, with D hard to call. Trimming cost V 5 bases and J 5 bases, with 12 bases left between them. The length of the CDR3 is 13 residues. CDR1 SGHAT and CDR2 FQDESV come from the germline V gene (reference sequence). CDR3 protein: CASSPSGSETQYF. The CDR3 DNA reads TGTGCCAGCAGCCCGTCCGGGTCCGAGACCCAGTACTTC.

The chain employs TRBV9 and TRBJ2-5; TRBD1 agrees at 7 bases. This CDR3 has 14 amino acids. The V and J ends lost 4 bases and 2 bases, in that order; junction bases with no gene match: 5. Germline V gives CDR1 SGDLS, CDR2 YYNGEE. CDR3: CASSRTGVQETQYF. In DNA form, the CDR3 reads TGTGCCAGCAGCCGTACAGGGGTACAAGAGACCCAGTACTTC.

The CDR3 sequence is CASSFRTGDTGELFF. The CDR3 coding sequence is TGTGCCAGCAGCTTCCGGACAGGGGACACCGGGGAGCTGTTTTTT. The J gene is TRBJ2-2, the V gene TRBV7-6; 9 nucleotides align to TRBD1. Germline loops: CDR1 SGHVS, CDR2 FNYEAQ. With V trimmed by 3 bases and J by 3 bases, 2 bases remained unmatched. The CDR3 loop spans 15 amino acids.

This clonotype has ten or more counts. The gene calls are TRBV18 and TRBJ1-1; no firm D call. V was clipped by 2 bases and J by 4 bases, with 14 bases between them. Germline lookup yields CDR1 KGHSH and CDR2 LQKENI. This CDR3 has 15 residues. The CDR3 sequence is CASSPRAASGTEAFF. CDR3 sequence (DNA): TGTGCCAGCTCACCAAGGGCAGCCTCAGGCACTGAAGCTTTCTTT.

A few counts support this clonotype. V usage is TRBV9 and J usage is TRBJ2-2; 9 bases align to TRBD1. The CDR3 totals 14 residues. V lost 6 bases to trimming and J lost 6 bases; unmatched junction nucleotides: 6. Germline lookup yields CDR1 SGDLS and CDR2 YYNGEE. Written as DNA, the CDR3 is TGTGCCAGCACCCGACAGGGGGTCGCCGGGGAGCTGTTTTTT. Translating gives CASTRQGVAGELFF. Drawing the rest from reference TRBV9 and TRBJ2-2, the complete variable domain is DSGVTQTPKHLITATGQRVTLRCSPRSGDLSVYWYQQSLDQGLQFLIQYYNGEERAKGNILERFSAQQFPDLHSELNLSSLELGDSALYFCASTRQGVAGELFFGEGSRLTVL.

This clonotype was seen a handful of times. V and J are TRBV4-1 and TRBJ1-3; no reliable D call. The V gene's germline CDR1 is MGHRA and CDR2 YSYEKL. This CDR3 is built from 13 residues. V lost 1 base and J 4 bases, leaving 5 bases between the germline ends. CDR3 region: CASSQAQGNTIYF. CDR3 DNA: TGCGCCAGCAGCCAAGCACAGGGAAACACCATATATTTT.

This clonotype was seen only a few times. The chain has TRBV5-5 and TRBJ2-5; unclear D gene. Germline CDR1 SGHKS, CDR2 YYEKEE (reference sequence). The V end lost 3 bases, the J end lost 3 bases, and 3 bases lay between the germline ends. This CDR3 contains 11 residues. This CDR3 reads CASSYEETQYF. The CDR3, as DNA: TGTGCCAGCAGCTATGAAGAGACCCAGTACTTC.

This clonotype was seen repeatedly, ten times or more. The CDR3 bases are TGTGCCACCAGTGGCGGGTTTGGGCAGTTCTTC. Its translation is CATSGGFGQFF. This chain joins TRBV24-1 and TRBJ2-1; D is possibly TRBD2 (5 bases). The germline V gene has CDR1 KGHDR and CDR2 SFDVKD. V gave up 5 bases and J gave up 12 bases, with 10 bases separating them. This CDR3 spans 11 amino acids.

The rearrangement uses TRBV20-1 and TRBJ1-2, with D perhaps TRBD1 (6 bases). CDR3 length: 12 amino acids. V was cut by 3 bases and J by 2 bases, with 7 bases left in between. Germline loops: CDR1 DFQATT, CDR2 SNEGSKA (reference sequence). DNA of the CDR3: TGCAGTGCTAGCGACAGGAACTATGGCTACACCTTC. Protein sequence: CSASDRNYGYTF.

This clonotype was seen a handful of times. The chain couples TRBV5-6 to TRBJ1-2; no clear D gene. CDR1 is SGHDT and CDR2 is YYEEEE in the germline V gene. This CDR3 is 11 amino acids long. Deletions cut 7 bases from V and 2 bases from J, with 6 bases between. CDR3 amino acids: CASGTNYGYTF. Written as DNA, the CDR3 is TGTGCCAGCGGAACCAACTATGGCTACACCTTC.

The rearrangement uses TRBV19 and TRBJ2-2; no clear D gene. The germline V gene has CDR1 LNHDA and CDR2 SQIVND (reference sequence). V was clipped by 1 base and J by 4 bases, with 4 bases between them. The CDR3 contains 13 residues. DNA of the CDR3: TGTGCCAGTAGTATAGCAGGCACCGGGGAGCTGTTTTTT. This gives the protein CASSIAGTGELFF. Combining the CDR3 with reference TRBV19 and TRBJ2-2 gives the whole variable domain DGGITQSPKYLFRKEGQNVTLSCEQNLNHDAMYWYRQDPGQGLRLIYYSQIVNDFQKGDIAEGYSVSREKKESFPLTVTSAQKNPTAFYLCASSIAGTGELFFGEGSRLTVL.

The gene calls are TRBV28 and TRBJ2-1, with a tentative D call TRBD2 (6 bases). CDR1 and CDR2 (germline): MDHEN, SYDVKM. The V gene lost 4 bases and the J gene lost 7 bases, with 17 bases spanning the gap. The CDR3 is made up of 15 amino acids. This CDR3 is CASSSPGLAGNEQFF. CDR3 nucleotides: TGTGCCAGCAGTTCCCCTGGGCTGGCGGGGAATGAGCAGTTCTTC.

As DNA, the CDR3 is TGCGCCAGCAGTCAATCTGTCTGGCTAGCGGGGGGGCGAGCCAAAAACATTCAGTACTTC. Protein: CASSQSVWLAGGRAKNIQYF. V gene TRBV23-1 combines with J gene TRBJ2-4, with 12 positions matching TRBD2. TRBV23-1 is reported as an ORF; its role is uncertain. The CDR3 totals 20 residues. V shed 0 bases, J shed 0 bases, and the junction held 9 bases outside the gene matches.

The table lists this clonotype with many counts. The gene calls are TRBV11-2 and TRBJ2-5; 7 positions match TRBD1. V was clipped by 1 base and J by 5 bases; unmatched bases: 4. The CDR3 sequence is 14 residues long. CDR1 SGHAT and CDR2 FQNNGV come from the germline V gene. CDR3 in amino acids: CASSLGGGSETQYF. The CDR3 DNA follows: TGTGCCAGCAGCTTAGGAGGGGGCAGTGAGACCCAGTACTTC.

This clonotype was seen more than once but under ten times. The chain carries TRBV19 and TRBJ2-1; D possibly corresponds to TRBD2 (6 bases). The ends were cut back, 7 bases at V and 8 bases at J, with 12 bases in the middle. From germline, CDR1 is LNHDA and CDR2 SQIVND (reference sequence). The CDR3 is 12 amino acids. CDR3 nucleotide sequence: TGTGCCAGTATGGGCGGGGTGGATGAGCAGTTCTTC. Its protein product is CASMGGVDEQFF.

This sequence joins TRBV20-1 and TRBJ1-3; D unclear. The CDR3 length is 15 residues. V gave up 3 bases and J gave up 0 bases, with 12 bases separating them. Germline V gives CDR1 DFQATT, CDR2 SNEGSKA (reference sequence). CDR3 loop: CSASPTGSSGNTIYF. CDR3 coding DNA: TGCAGTGCTAGCCCCACCGGTAGCTCTGGAAACACCATATATTTT.

At least ten counts were recorded for this clonotype. V gene TRBV5-6 combines with J gene TRBJ1-2, with TRBD1 as a possible D gene (6 bases). The CDR3 spans 13 residues. Germline V gene sequence: CDR1 SGHDT, CDR2 YYEEEE. Trimming left V 7 bases short and J 3 bases short, with 13 bases between. CDR3 sequence reads: CASSIQGYYGYTF. As DNA, the CDR3 is TGTGCCAGCTCCATACAGGGATACTATGGCTACACCTTC.

This clonotype was detected a few times. The J gene is TRBJ1-2, the V gene TRBV3-1; 7 bases are shared with TRBD1. Germline V lookup: CDR1 LGHDT, CDR2 YNNKEL (reference sequence). There are 14 residues in the CDR3. Trimming removed 1 base from V and 6 bases from J; junction bases left unmatched: 5. CDR3 sequence: CASSQVFQGDGYTF. DNA of the CDR3: TGTGCCAGCAGCCAAGTGTTCCAGGGGGATGGCTACACCTTC.

Only a few counts were recorded for this clonotype. This sequence joins TRBV4-2 and TRBJ1-2, with TRBD1 matching 9 bases. This CDR3 contains 16 residues. V was pared by 1 base and J by 2 bases, with 5 bases of the junction left unmatched. Germline CDR1 is LGHNA and CDR2 is YNFKEQ. CDR3 loop: CASSQVVGQGNYGYTF. CDR3 nucleotide sequence: TGTGCCAGCAGCCAAGTGGTCGGACAGGGGAACTATGGCTACACCTTC.

There are many counts of this clonotype. DNA of the CDR3: TGTGCCAGCAGTGCGGTCGTAGCGGGGGCCTTCAATGAGCAGTTCTTC. Amino acid sequence: CASSAVVAGAFNEQFF. V and J are TRBV2 and TRBJ2-1, with TRBD2 identical over 9 bases. Germline loops: CDR1 SNHLY, CDR2 FYNNEI. Trimming took 4 bases from V and 6 from J; bases not matched to a gene: 10. The CDR3 sequence is 16 residues long.

This clonotype occurred many times. The V gene is TRBV5-1, the J gene TRBJ1-2; D is ambiguous. Germline CDR1 SGHRS, CDR2 YFSETQ. V was cut by 0 bases and J by 4 bases, with 4 bases left in between. CDR3 length: 12 amino acids. As DNA, the CDR3 is TGCGCCAGCAGCTTGGCCAGCTATGGCTACACCTTC. Translation gives CASSLASYGYTF. Full variable domain (missing parts from reference TRBV5-1 and TRBJ1-2): KAGVTQTPRYLIKTRGQQVTLSCSPISGHRSVSWYQQTPGQGLQFLFEYFSETQRNKGNFPGRFSGRQFSNSRSEMNVSTLELGDSALYLCASSLASYGYTFGSGTRLTVV.

This clonotype was picked up a small number of times. The chain joins TRBV28 to TRBJ1-4; tentatively, D is TRBD1 (5 bases). V dropped 4 bases and J dropped 8 bases, with 14 bases sitting between them. The CDR3 is 14 amino acids. From germline, CDR1 is MDHEN and CDR2 SYDVKM. This chain's CDR3 is CASSSGGVKEKLFF. Here the CDR3 DNA reads TGTGCCAGCAGTTCCGGGGGGGTCAAAGAAAAACTGTTTTTT.

There are many counts of this clonotype. This chain joins TRBV20-1 and TRBJ2-7; 7 bases are a match to TRBD2. Germline V gene data show CDR1 as DFQATT and CDR2 as SNEGSKA (reference sequence). Losses at the gene ends were 2 bases for V and 4 bases for J; bases not matched to a gene: 5. This CDR3 spans 13 amino acids. This chain's CDR3 is CSARSPGGYEQYF. CDR3 nucleotides: TGCAGTGCTAGATCCCCCGGGGGGTACGAGCAGTACTTC.

Only a few counts were recorded for this clonotype. This chain links TRBV2 with TRBJ2-7; no firm D call. This CDR3 has 11 amino acids. Germline-derived CDR1 and CDR2 are SNHLY and FYNNEI. Trimming removed 6 bases at V and 4 bases at J, with 7 bases between. The CDR3 DNA is TGTGCCAGCAGCTTAACATACGAGCAGTACTTC. The encoded protein is CASSLTYEQYF.

The J gene is TRBJ2-5, the V gene TRBV29-1; D is unresolved. The CDR3 is 12 residues long. Germline V gene lookup returns CDR1 SQVTM and CDR2 ANQGSEA. V was clipped by 6 bases and J by 0 bases, with 8 bases between them. For the CDR3, the DNA is TGCAGCGTCGACCCACACCAAGAGACCCAGTACTTC. Its protein product is CSVDPHQETQYF.

This clonotype was observed at least ten times. This sequence joins TRBV11-2 and TRBJ2-3; a weak D match, TRBD2 (6 bases). This CDR3 is 13 amino acids long. The germline CDR1 and CDR2 sequences are SGHAT and FQNNGV. Deletions cut 5 bases from V and 4 bases from J, with 10 bases between. This CDR3 reads CASSVRGADTQYF. DNA of the CDR3: TGTGCCAGCAGCGTCCGCGGGGCAGATACGCAGTATTTT.